One sample yielded the 12 T cell receptor beta chains listed below, sequenced in a study of shared clonotypes between healthy human individuals. Measured with immunoSEQ multiplex PCR; TCRdb has only the in-frame clones, and not every one. The sample comprises about 450,000 clones, around 80% of which are singletons, and 10% to 15% rests with the top ten. The sample consisted of PBMCs. The receptors here all came from a woman between 40 and 50 years old in good health. Some clones in this sample may be carry-over from other donors' samples.

This chain joins TRBV7-6 and TRBJ1-5; maybe TRBD1 (6 bases). V lost 5 bases to trimming and J lost 2 bases, with 13 bases between them. CDR1 and CDR2 (germline): SGHVS, FNYEAQ. CDR3 size: 15 residues. CDR3 protein: CASSAQEGGNQPQHF. In nucleotides, the CDR3 is TGTGCCAGCAGCGCCCAGGAGGGGGGCAATCAGCCCCAGCATTTT.

The rearrangement joins TRBV29-1 to TRBJ2-3; possibly TRBD2 for D (5 bases). V was cut by 6 bases and J by 4 bases, with 17 bases left in between. The CDR3 is 14 amino acids. The germline V gene has CDR1 SQVTM and CDR2 ANQGSEA. CDR3 loop: CSVGGGFGADTQYF. CDR3 bases: TGCAGCGTCGGAGGCGGGTTTGGTGCAGATACGCAGTATTTT.

As for this clone: Different DNA sequences within this sample yield the same CDR3. The chain links TRBV7-2 to TRBJ2-3; D gene ambiguous. The CDR3 runs 12 residues. Trimming removed 2 bases at V and 4 bases at J, with 4 bases between. Germline values: CDR1 SGHTA, CDR2 FQGNSA. CDR3 protein: CASSLLADTQYF. The CDR3 DNA reads TGTGCCAGCAGCTTACTGGCAGATACGCAGTATTTT.

The rearrangement uses TRBV5-6 and TRBJ2-5, with D perhaps matching TRBD2 (5 bases). Trimming left V 0 bases short and J 3 bases short, with 18 bases between. The CDR3 is made up of 17 amino acids. CDR1 and CDR2 (germline): SGHDT, YYEEEE. CDR3 bases: TGTGCCAGCAGCTTGGTAGGTGGCGTGAGGGTGAAAGAGACCCAGTACTTC. Translated: CASSLVGGVRVKETQYF.

V usage is TRBV14 and J usage is TRBJ2-7; the match to TRBD1 covers 10 bases. The CDR3 loop spans 18 amino acids. Trimming took 1 base from V and 2 from J; bases not matched to a gene: 11. Germline assignment: CDR1 SGHDN and CDR2 FVKESK. Written as DNA, the CDR3 is TGTGCCAGCAGCCAAGGCCTTATGGGGACAGGGGAGCCCTACGAGCAGTACTTC. Translated: CASSQGLMGTGEPYEQYF.

This clone was seen a handful of times. In DNA, the CDR3 is TGTGCCAGCAGTTCAGGACTAGCGGGAAGACAGTATTTT. It is translated as CASSSGLAGRQYF. V gene TRBV6-6 combines with J gene TRBJ2-3; TRBD2 aligns across 12 bases. The J segment lost 12 bases and the V segment lost 4 bases, leaving 5 bases of the junction unmatched. The germline gives CDR1 MNHNY, CDR2 SVGAGI (reference sequence). The CDR3 has 13 amino acids.

The chain recombines TRBV5-1 with TRBJ2-5; TRBD2 matches 12 bases. The V gene end was trimmed by 4 bases and the J gene end by 1 base; junction bases not matched to a gene: 11. This CDR3 region has 18 residues. Germline V lookup: CDR1 SGHRS, CDR2 YFSETQ. The CDR3 reads CASSGQSGLAGTQETQYF. CDR3 in DNA: TGCGCCAGCAGCGGACAATCCGGACTAGCGGGAACCCAAGAGACCCAGTACTTC.

The rearrangement uses TRBV19 and TRBJ2-7; 7 bases fit TRBD1. The CDR3 loop spans 13 amino acids. The J segment lost 6 bases and the V segment lost 6 bases, leaving 8 bases of the junction unmatched. Looked up from germline, CDR1 is LNHDA and CDR2 is SQIVND (reference sequence). The CDR3 reads CASRNTGDGEQYF. For the CDR3, the DNA is TGTGCCAGTAGGAATACAGGGGACGGCGAGCAGTACTTC.

The chain joins TRBV6-1 to TRBJ2-7; 9 bases agree with TRBD2. This CDR3 contains 15 residues. Losses at the gene ends were 1 base for V and 1 base for J; bases not matched to a gene: 2. Germline V lookup: CDR1 MNHNS, CDR2 SASEGT. The chain's CDR3 is CASSEETSGSYEQYF. The CDR3, as DNA: TGTGCCAGCAGTGAAGAGACTAGCGGTTCCTACGAGCAGTACTTC.

This chain links TRBV28 with TRBJ2-7, with 8 bases aligning to TRBD1. J gave up 4 bases and V 10 bases, and 9 bases lay outside the gene matches. Per the germline V gene, CDR1 is MDHEN and CDR2 is SYDVKM. This CDR3 comprises 13 residues. In nucleotides, the CDR3 is TGTGCCACCCGGCAGGGGGCGGGGTACGAGCAGTACTTC. Its translation: CATRQGAGYEQYF.

The genes are TRBV6-5 and TRBJ1-1; the D gene is possibly TRBD1 (6 bases). CDR1 and CDR2 (germline): MNHEY, SVGAGI. This CDR3 region has 13 residues. The V and J ends lost 7 bases and 5 bases respectively, with 14 bases between them. CDR3 sequence (DNA): TGTGCCAGCAAAGCAGGGGTCTCAACTGAAGCTTTCTTT. Translated: CASKAGVSTEAFF.

The V call is TRBV18, the J call TRBJ1-2; D gene uncertain. Germline V gene lookup returns CDR1 KGHSH and CDR2 LQKENI. The V and J ends lost 2 bases and 7 bases respectively, with 11 bases between them. The CDR3 spans 13 residues. DNA for the CDR3: TGTGCCAGCTCACCAATGAGAGGGTCTGGCTACACCTTC. Amino acid sequence: CASSPMRGSGYTF.